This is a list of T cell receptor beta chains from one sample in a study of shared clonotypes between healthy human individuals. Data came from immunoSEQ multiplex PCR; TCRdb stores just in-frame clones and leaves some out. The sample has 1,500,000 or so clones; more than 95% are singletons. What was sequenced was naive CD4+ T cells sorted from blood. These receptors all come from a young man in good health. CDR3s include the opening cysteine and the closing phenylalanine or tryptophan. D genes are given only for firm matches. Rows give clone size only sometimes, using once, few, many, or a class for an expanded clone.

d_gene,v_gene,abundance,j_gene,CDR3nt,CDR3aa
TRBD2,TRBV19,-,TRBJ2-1,TGTGCCAGTAGTCCGGCGGGAGTCTACAATGAGCAGTTCTTC,CASSPAGVYNEQFF
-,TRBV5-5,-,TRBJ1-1,TGTGCCAGCCGAATTCCGGGACCGCAGAACACTGAAGCTTTCTTT,CASRIPGPQNTEAFF
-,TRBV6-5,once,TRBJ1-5,TGTGCCAGCAGTTACGGGGGATCTAATCAGCCCCAGCATTTT,CASSYGGSNQPQHF
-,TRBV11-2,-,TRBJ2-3,TGTGCCAGCAGCTTCCCGATCGAGCGGAAAAGGACAGATACGCAGTATTTT,CASSFPIERKRTDTQYF
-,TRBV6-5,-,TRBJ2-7,TGTGCCAGCACCTCAATCGGAGCCCCTGGCGAGCAGTACTTC,CASTSIGAPGEQYF
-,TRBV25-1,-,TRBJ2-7,TGTGCCAGCAGTGGACCCTACGAGCAGTACTTC,CASSGPYEQYF
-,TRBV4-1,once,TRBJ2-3,TGCGCCAGCAGCCCAGTTAGGACGTCCCCTAGCACAGATACGCAGTATTTT,CASSPVRTSPSTDTQYF
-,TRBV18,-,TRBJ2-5,TGTGCCAGCTCACCAGTCTCGGAGACCCAGTACTTC,CASSPVSETQYF
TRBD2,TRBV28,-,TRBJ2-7,TGTGCCAGCAGTCACCCGCCGGGTAGCGGGAGATACGAGCAGTACTTC,CASSHPPGSGRYEQYF
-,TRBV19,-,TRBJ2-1,TGTGCCAGTAACCGGGCGGGACCTAACAATGAGCAGTTCTTC,CASNRAGPNNEQFF
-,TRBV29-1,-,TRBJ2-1,TGCAGCGTTGAACCAGGGACACACTCTGGGCAGTTCTTC,CSVEPGTHSGQFF
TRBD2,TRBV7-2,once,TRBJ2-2,TGTGCCAGCACCCTCCGGGGGGGGGCGCAGAGGCCCGCCGGGGAGCTGTTTTTT,CASTLRGGAQRPAGELFF
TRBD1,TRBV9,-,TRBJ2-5,TGTGCCAGCAGCGTTACAGCCGGACAGGGGTACCAAGAGACCCAGTACTTC,CASSVTAGQGYQETQYF
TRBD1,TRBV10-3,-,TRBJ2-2,TGTGCCATCAGTGAGTCGACAGGGGGCATCACCGGGGAGCTGTTTTTT,CAISESTGGITGELFF
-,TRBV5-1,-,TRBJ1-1,TGCGCCAGCAGCTTGGACGGAGGGTCTGAAGCTTTCTTT,CASSLDGGSEAFF
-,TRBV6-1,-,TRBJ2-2,TGTGCCAGCACCCCCATCTTGGGACCCGGGGAGCTGTTTTTT,CASTPILGPGELFF
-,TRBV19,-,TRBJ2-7,TGTGCCAGTAGTATTGGGGGGGCCTTTTCCTACGAGCAGTACTTC,CASSIGGAFSYEQYF
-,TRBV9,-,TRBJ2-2,TGTACCAGCAGCTCCTTTGCGGAGGGTACCGGGGAGCTGTTTTTT,CTSSSFAEGTGELFF
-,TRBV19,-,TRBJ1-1,TGTGCCAGTAGTATAGCAGGTTTCATGAACACTGAAGCTTTCTTT,CASSIAGFMNTEAFF
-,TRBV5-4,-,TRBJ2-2,TGTGCCAGCAGGGACGGCGCAGGGCCCGGGGAGCTGTTTTTT,CASRDGAGPGELFF
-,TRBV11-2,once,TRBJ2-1,TGTGCCAGCAGCTTAACTAGGTACAATGAGCAGTTCTTC,CASSLTRYNEQFF
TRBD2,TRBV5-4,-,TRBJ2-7,TGTGCCAGCAGTCGACTAGCGGGAGCTGGTGAGCAGTACTTC,CASSRLAGAGEQYF
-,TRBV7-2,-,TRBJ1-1,TGTGCCAGCAGCTCCGCCCCCCGGCCCGCCACTGAAGCTTTCTTT,CASSSAPRPATEAFF
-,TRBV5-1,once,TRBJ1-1,TGCGCCAGCAGTTCCGGGACATTCACTGAAGCTTTCTTT,CASSSGTFTEAFF
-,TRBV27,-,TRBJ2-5,TGTGCCAGCAGTTTTACAGGGTTAGGAGAGACCCAGTACTTC,CASSFTGLGETQYF
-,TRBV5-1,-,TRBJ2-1,TGCGCCAGCAGCACTTTGGCCCGGACTACAAATGAGCAGTTCTTC,CASSTLARTTNEQFF
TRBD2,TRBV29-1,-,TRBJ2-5,TGCAGCGTTTTTGGGGGTAGCGGGGAGACCCAGTACTTC,CSVFGGSGETQYF
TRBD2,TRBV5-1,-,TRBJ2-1,TGCGCCAGCAGCTTTCTAGCGGAGTACAATGAGCAGTTCTTC,CASSFLAEYNEQFF
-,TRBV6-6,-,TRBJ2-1,TGTGCCAGCAGACCCCCACTCGGGGGATACAATGAGCAGTTCTTC,CASRPPLGGYNEQFF
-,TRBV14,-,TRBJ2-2,TGTGCCAGCAGCTTAGGACTATTCGCCGGGGAGCTGTTTTTT,CASSLGLFAGELFF
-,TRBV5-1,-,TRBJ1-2,TGCGCCAGCAGCTTGAGTCAGGGAGGTGGCTACACCTTC,CASSLSQGGGYTF
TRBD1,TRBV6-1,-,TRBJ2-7,TGTGCCAGCAGTGAAGCGCTAAATTTCGGGACAGGGTTGTACGAGCAGTACTTC,CASSEALNFGTGLYEQYF
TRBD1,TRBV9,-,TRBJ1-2,TGTGCCAGCAGCGTCCAGACGACAGGGAGTTTAGAGGGCTACACCTTC,CASSVQTTGSLEGYTF
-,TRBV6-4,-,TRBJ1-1,TGTGCCAGCAGTATAAGTATGAACACTGAAGCTTTCTTT,CASSISMNTEAFF
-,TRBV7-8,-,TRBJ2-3,TGTGCCAGCAGCCGGAGCGCAGATACGCAGTATTTT,CASSRSADTQYF
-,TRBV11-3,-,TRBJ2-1,TGTGCCAGCAGCTTACGAGGGCCCGAGCAGTTCTTC,CASSLRGPEQFF
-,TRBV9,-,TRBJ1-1,TGTGCCAGCAGCGTAGTCGACAGATTGAACACTGAAGCTTTCTTT,CASSVVDRLNTEAFF
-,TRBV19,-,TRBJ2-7,TGTGCCAGTAGTATCGACAACAGGCGGTACGAGCAGTACTTC,CASSIDNRRYEQYF
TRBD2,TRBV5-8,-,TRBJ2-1,TGTGCCAGCAGCTGGACCGGACTAGCGGGGCCCCACAATGAGCAGTTCTTC,CASSWTGLAGPHNEQFF
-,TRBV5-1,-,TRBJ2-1,TGCGCCAGCAGCCATGGGACCGGAGGGAATGAGCAGTTCTTC,CASSHGTGGNEQFF
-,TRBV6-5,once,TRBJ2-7,TGTGCCAGCAGTTATAATCCCCTCGGGTCGTACGAGCAGTACTTC,CASSYNPLGSYEQYF
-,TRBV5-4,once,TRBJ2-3,TGTGCCAGCAGCTTGGGCGGAATGACAGATACGCAGTATTTT,CASSLGGMTDTQYF
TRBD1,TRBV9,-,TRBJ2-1,TGTGCCAGCAGCACCCGACAGGGGGGTTACAATGAGCAGTTCTTC,CASSTRQGGYNEQFF
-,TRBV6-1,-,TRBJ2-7,TGTGCCAGCAGTGAGCTCTACGAGCAGTACTTC,CASSELYEQYF
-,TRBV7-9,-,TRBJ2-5,TGTGCCAGCAGCTCTCAGGCTTACCAAGAGACCCAGTACTTC,CASSSQAYQETQYF
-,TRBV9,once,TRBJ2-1,TGTGCCAGCAGCGTAGTTCAAGGGATGGGAGGTGAGCAGTTCTTC,CASSVVQGMGGEQFF
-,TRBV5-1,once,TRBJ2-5,TGCGCCAGCAGCTTGGACTTGGAGACCCAGTACTTC,CASSLDLETQYF
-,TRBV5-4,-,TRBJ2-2,TGTGCCAGCAGCTTGGATACCAGAGCGAACACCGGGGAGCTGTTTTTT,CASSLDTRANTGELFF
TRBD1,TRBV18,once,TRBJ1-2,TGTGCCAGCTCACCACAGAGAGGGGGCCGGAACTATGGCTACACCTTC,CASSPQRGGRNYGYTF
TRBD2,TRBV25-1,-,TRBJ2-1,TGTGCCAGCACAGAAATCGGGACTAGCGGGAGGAATGAGCAGTTCTTC,CASTEIGTSGRNEQFF
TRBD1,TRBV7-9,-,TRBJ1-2,TGTGCCAGCAGCCCTCGGACAGGGGTCTATGGCTACACCTTC,CASSPRTGVYGYTF
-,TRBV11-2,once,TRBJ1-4,TGTGCCAGCAGCTACTTACAACCGACTAATGAAAAACTGTTTTTT,CASSYLQPTNEKLFF
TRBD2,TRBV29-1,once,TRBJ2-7,TGCAGCGTTGTGGAGAGACTAGCGGGAGGGCCCTACGAGCAGTACTTC,CSVVERLAGGPYEQYF
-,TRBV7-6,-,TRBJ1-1,TGTGCCAGCAGCTCGAACTTGAACACTGAAGCTTTCTTT,CASSSNLNTEAFF
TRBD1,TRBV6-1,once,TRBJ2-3,TGTGCCAGCAGTGGCAGGGGGACAGGCACAGATACGCAGTATTTT,CASSGRGTGTDTQYF